Following are 17 T cell receptor beta chains from one sample sequenced in a study of blood T cell repertoires in COVID-19. Generated by immunoSEQ multiplex PCR, the TCRdb table keeps only in-frame clones and is missing some. Of some 670,000 clones in the sample, 80% to 90% were seen once. Sequencing input: peripheral blood. Every receptor here comes from a woman younger than 35 with acute or convalescent COVID-19.

V and J are TRBV18 and TRBJ1-3; D is unclear. CDR3 length: 18 residues. Deletions cut 0 bases from V and 0 bases from J, with 15 bases between. Per germline, CDR1 KGHSH and CDR2 LQKENI. The CDR3 coding sequence is TGTGCCAGCTCACCACCGGGCTGGCCGGCCAGCTCTGGAAACACCATATATTTT. This encodes CASSPPGWPASSGNTIYF.

The sample holds a few counts of this clone. The rearrangement uses TRBV19 and TRBJ1-1; D is possibly TRBD1 (6 bases). Trimming left V 0 bases short and J 8 bases short, with 19 bases between. Germline CDR1 and CDR2: LNHDA and SQIVND (reference sequence). This CDR3 comprises 16 residues. CDR3 coding DNA: TGTGCCAGTAGTATAGATCCCGCGGGGGCGCGAAGGGAAGCTTTCTTT. This encodes CASSIDPAGARREAFF. Combining the CDR3 with reference TRBV19 and TRBJ1-1 gives the whole variable domain DGGITQSPKYLFRKEGQNVTLSCEQNLNHDAMYWYRQDPGQGLRLIYYSQIVNDFQKGDIAEGYSVSREKKESFPLTVTSAQKNPTAFYLCASSIDPAGARREAFFGQGTRLTVV.

This clone was detected once. DNA of the CDR3: TGTGCCAGCAGCCCTGAGGGGGGGCTTAGGAACAATGAGCAGTTCTTC. It encodes CASSPEGGLRNNEQFF. The chain couples TRBV11-3 to TRBJ2-1, with D possibly matching TRBD2 (7 bases). Germline V lookup: CDR1 SGHNT, CDR2 YENEEA. Trimming removed 5 bases from V and 5 bases from J, with 19 bases in between. CDR3 size: 16 residues.

The chain employs TRBV6-1 and TRBJ1-2; no definite D call. The CDR3 is made up of 12 amino acids. In germline, CDR1 is MNHNS, CDR2 SASEGT. Trimming took off 0 bases at V and 7 bases at J, with 6 bases between the two ends. CDR3 bases: TGTGCCAGCAGTGAAGCGGGCGTTGGCTACACCTTC. This sequence encodes CASSEAGVGYTF.

V is TRBV6-2 or TRBV6-3 and J is TRBJ1-2, with D tentatively TRBD1 (5 bases). The germline V and J ends were trimmed by 4 bases and 1 base, with 13 bases remaining between them. The CDR3 length is 15 residues. Germline CDR1 and CDR2: MNHEY and SVGEGT. The CDR3 reads CASSSQGTLNYGYTF. In DNA form, the CDR3 reads TGTGCCAGCAGTTCCCAGGGTACTCTTAACTATGGCTACACCTTC.

J is TRBJ1-5 and V is TRBV27; D remains unclear. Per germline, CDR1 MNHEY and CDR2 SMNVEV (reference sequence). The V end was cut by 3 bases, the J end by 7 bases, with 19 bases between. The CDR3 extends over 16 amino acids. The CDR3 protein is CASSFSGAGIGQPQHF. CDR3 bases: TGTGCCAGCAGTTTTAGTGGAGCGGGGATTGGACAGCCCCAGCATTTT.

The genes are TRBV10-3 and TRBJ2-2, with D tentatively TRBD1 (5 bases). Germline CDR1 is ENHRY and CDR2 is SYGVKD. The CDR3 covers 19 residues. The ends were cut back, 7 bases at V and 4 bases at J, with 28 bases in the middle. This chain's CDR3 is CAITPTYSETALLTGELFF. As DNA, the CDR3 is TGTGCCATCACACCCACCTACTCTGAGACAGCCCTCCTCACCGGGGAGCTGTTTTTT.

The chain has TRBV20-1 and TRBJ2-7, with D unresolved. The CDR3 contains 10 residues. The V gene lost 6 bases and the J gene lost 4 bases, with 7 bases spanning the gap. Germline V CDR1 and CDR2: DFQATT, SNEGSKA (reference sequence). The CDR3 sequence: CSAERYEQYF. CDR3 DNA sequence: TGCAGTGCCGAGAGATACGAGCAGTACTTC.

The chain uses TRBV29-1 and TRBJ1-2; D is unclear. Trimming took off 1 base at V and 8 bases at J, with 14 bases between the two ends. Germline-derived CDR1 and CDR2 are SQVTM and ANQGSEA. This CDR3 is 13 amino acids long. The CDR3 loop is CSVEGYKLRGYTF. The CDR3 bases are TGCAGCGTTGAAGGGTACAAGTTACGAGGCTACACCTTC. The entire variable domain, with the rest obtained from reference TRBV29-1 and TRBJ1-2, is as follows: SAVISQKPSRDICQRGTSLTIQCQVDSQVTMMFWYRQQPGQSLTLIATANQGSEATYESGFVIDKFPISRPNLTFSTLTVSNMSPEDSSIYLCSVEGYKLRGYTFGSGTRLTVV.

The V call is TRBV6-5, the J call TRBJ2-4; 8 bases line up with TRBD2. Germline lookup yields CDR1 MNHEY and CDR2 SVGAGI. The CDR3 contains 14 residues. V shed 4 bases and J 8 bases; nucleotides not matched to a gene: 7. CDR3 loop: CASSLAGFGDIQYF. The CDR3 nucleotides read TGTGCCAGCAGTTTAGCGGGGTTTGGGGACATTCAGTACTTC.

This rearrangement joins TRBV5-5 to TRBJ2-2; 10 bases are shared with TRBD1. V shed 4 bases, J shed 2 bases, and the junction held 8 bases outside the gene matches. CDR1 and CDR2 (germline): SGHKS, YYEKEE (reference sequence). This CDR3 has 17 amino acids. CDR3 nucleotide sequence: TGTGCCAGCAGCGCCTACCGGGACAGGGGTAACACCGGGGAGCTGTTTTTT. Protein: CASSAYRDRGNTGELFF.

The chain combines TRBV27 with TRBJ1-2; TRBD1 might be the D (6 bases). Trimming pared 3 bases from V and 6 bases from J, leaving 17 bases between. In germline, CDR1 is MNHEY, CDR2 SMNVEV (reference sequence). CDR3 length: 15 amino acids. The CDR3 here is CASSFRRGSGHGYTF. Written as DNA, the CDR3 is TGTGCCAGCAGTTTTAGAAGGGGGTCAGGCCATGGCTACACCTTC.

This chain connects TRBV4-1 to TRBJ2-3; D possibly corresponds to TRBD1 (5 bases). V was shortened by 0 bases and J by 3 bases, with 16 bases between the two germline ends. Germline-derived CDR1 and CDR2 are MGHRA and YSYEKL. The CDR3 runs 17 residues. CDR3 nucleotide sequence: TGCGCCAGCAGCCAAGACAGGGCCATATCAAGAACAGATACGCAGTATTTT. Translating gives CASSQDRAISRTDTQYF.

The chain combines TRBV19 with TRBJ1-2, with 12 bases matching TRBD1. CDR1 is LNHDA, CDR2 SQIVND, per germline (reference sequence). J was trimmed by 8 bases and V by 6 bases; bases with no gene match: 10. This CDR3 comprises 15 residues. CDR3 protein: CASSMGGQGAYGYTF. The CDR3 nucleotides read TGTGCCAGTAGCATGGGGGGACAGGGGGCATACGGCTACACCTTC.

The rearrangement uses TRBV27 and TRBJ2-5; D not certain. The CDR3 consists of 13 residues. Germline loops: CDR1 MNHEY, CDR2 SMNVEV (reference sequence). V lost 0 bases and J lost 4, with 6 bases in between. As DNA, the CDR3 is TGTGCCAGCAGTTTATCGATGCGAGAGACCCAGTACTTC. The encoded protein is CASSLSMRETQYF.

V is TRBV12-3 or TRBV12-4 and J is TRBJ1-2; D unclear. The germline V and J ends were trimmed by 3 bases and 14 bases, with 13 bases remaining between them. CDR3 length: 11 residues. CDR3 in amino acids: CASSFSAGVTF. The CDR3 bases are TGTGCCAGCAGTTTCTCGGCAGGCGTAACCTTC.

The J gene is TRBJ1-2, the V gene TRBV12-3 or TRBV12-4; TRBD1 matches at 7 bases. Trimming took 6 bases from V and 8 from J; bases not matched to a gene: 9. CDR3 length equals 13 residues. Here the CDR3 reads CASSLDRVGGYTF. The CDR3 nucleotides read TGTGCCAGCAGCCTTGACAGGGTTGGGGGCTACACCTTC.